This section outlines one T cell receptor beta chain sequence together with its context. What it recognizes is unknown. The data were obtained in a study of tumor-infiltrating lymphocytes in localized non-small cell lung cancer. The repertoire was sequenced with immunoSEQ multiplex PCR; TCRdb's copy has only in-frame clones and lacks some. The table shows around 13,000 clones, with approximately 73% occurring only once. In germline, CDR1 is SNHLY, CDR2 FYNNEI. Trimming took 1 base from V and 0 from J; bases not matched to a gene: 9. The CDR3 has 18 amino acids. Overall study results and limits: Higher tumor T cell infiltration than in uninvolved lung was supported by TCRbeta sequencing. Different pieces of the same tissue were used for each assay. Only some patients had TCR sequencing, depending on available tissue.

The TCR comes from a human donor with non-small cell lung cancer. The chain has TRBV2 and TRBJ2-3, with 8 bases aligning to TRBD2. Sequenced material: uninvolved lung tissue not adjacent to the tumor. DNA for the CDR3: TGTGCCAGCAGTGAAGACCGGGGGGGACGTTCTAGCACAGATACGCAGTATTTT. It is translated as CASSEDRGGRSSTDTQYF.